These T cell receptor beta chains were read from a single sample in a study of blood T cell repertoires in COVID-19. Repertoires were generated with immunoSEQ multiplex PCR, while TCRdb's copy carries only in-frame clones and drops some. The data show some 290,000 clones, with more than 85% seen just once and around 3.6% held by the top ten. Sequenced input: peripheral blood. These receptors came from a man aged 18 to 29 with active or convalescent COVID-19. Both conserved end residues are part of each CDR3. A D gene is named only where the DNA matches it firmly.

J	V	D	DNA	CDR3
TRBJ2-1	TRBV30	TRBD2	TGTGCCTGCCATCCGGGACTAGTCTACAATGAGCAGTTCTTC	CACHPGLVYNEQFF
TRBJ2-3	TRBV2	TRBD2	TGTGCCAGCAGTGGACTAGCGGGCACAGATACGCAGTATTTT	CASSGLAGTDTQYF
TRBJ2-5	TRBV3-1/TRBV3-2	TRBD2	TGTGCCAGCAGTAATAGCGGGACCTTTCCGGAGACCCAGTACTTC	CASSNSGTFPETQYF
TRBJ2-5	TRBV11-2	-	TGTGCCAGCAGCCCCACAGGGAACCAAGAGACCCAGTACTTC	CASSPTGNQETQYF
TRBJ1-5	TRBV6-5	-	TGTGCCAGCACCTACGGGTGGGGCCAGCCCCAGCATTTT	CASTYGWGQPQHF
TRBJ2-1	TRBV10-3	TRBD2	TGTGCCATCAGCGGGGGGGATGAGCAGTTCTTC	CAISGGDEQFF
TRBJ2-5	TRBV4-3	TRBD1	TGCGCCAGCAGCCAAGGGACAGGACAAGAGACCCAGTACTTC	CASSQGTGQETQYF
TRBJ1-2	TRBV6-5	-	TGTGCCAGCAGCGCACAGAATAACTATGGCTACACCTTC	CASSAQNNYGYTF
TRBJ2-2	TRBV6-6	-	TGTGCCAGCAGTTACTCAGACTCGCCGGGTGGGGAGCTGTTTTTT	CASSYSDSPGGELFF
TRBJ2-7	TRBV10-2	-	TGCGCCAGCAGTGGCGGAACACCCATAGAAGAGCAGTACTTC	CASSGGTPIEEQYF
TRBJ1-5	TRBV5-5	-	TGTGCCAGCAGCTTTAGACAGTCCGGGCTTCAGCCCCAGCATTTT	CASSFRQSGLQPQHF
TRBJ2-7	TRBV7-9	TRBD2	TGTGCCAGCAGCTCAATAAGGACTAGCCCCTACTACGAGCAGTACTTC	CASSSIRTSPYYEQYF
TRBJ1-2	TRBV19	-	TGTGCCAGTAGTATAGATCGGCAGGGAACTTACTATGGCTACACCTTC	CASSIDRQGTYYGYTF
TRBJ1-4	TRBV19	-	TGTGCCAGTAGTGGGGGGTCTGCGGCGAAAGAAAAACTGTTTTTT	CASSGGSAAKEKLFF
TRBJ2-3	TRBV27	-	TGTGCCAGCAGTTTCGGGGGAGGAACAGATACGCAGTATTTT	CASSFGGGTDTQYF
TRBJ1-1	TRBV5-4	-	TGTGCCAGCAGCTTGGCCGACAGCATAAGGTACACTGAAGCTTTCTTT	CASSLADSIRYTEAFF
TRBJ1-4	TRBV3-1/TRBV3-2	TRBD1	TGTGCCAGCAGCCAATCGAGGGGGCGTAATGAAAAACTGTTTTTT	CASSQSRGRNEKLFF